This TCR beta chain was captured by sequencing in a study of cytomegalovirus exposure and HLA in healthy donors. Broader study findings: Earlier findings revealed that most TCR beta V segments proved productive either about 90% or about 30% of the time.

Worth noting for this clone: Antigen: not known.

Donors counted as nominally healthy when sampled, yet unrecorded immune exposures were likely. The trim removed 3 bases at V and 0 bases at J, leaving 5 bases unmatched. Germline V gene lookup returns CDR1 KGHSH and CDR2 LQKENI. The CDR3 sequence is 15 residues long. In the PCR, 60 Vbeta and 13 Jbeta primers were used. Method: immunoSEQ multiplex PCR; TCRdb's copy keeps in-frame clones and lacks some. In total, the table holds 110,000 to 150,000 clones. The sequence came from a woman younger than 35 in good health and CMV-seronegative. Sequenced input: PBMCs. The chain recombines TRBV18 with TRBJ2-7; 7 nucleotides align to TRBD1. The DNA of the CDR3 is TGTGCCAGCTCACCCCATCGGGACAGCTCCTACGAGCAGTACTTC. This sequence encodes CASSPHRDSSYEQYF.